This TCR beta chain was captured by sequencing in a study of regulatory T cells in long-lasting Graves disease. Overall study findings and caveats: TRBV28, TRBJ1-2 and TRBJ2-5 emerged as the favored segments in persistent disease.

The germline V gene encodes CDR1 SGDLS and CDR2 YYNGEE. V gave up 4 bases and J gave up 3 bases, with 19 bases separating them. The CDR3 totals 16 residues. Specified time point: persistent/refractory GD, antithyroid drugs over 5 years with positive TRAb. Extracted PBMC RNA gave rise to the TCR library. Investigators prepared the TCR beta libraries by applying iRepertoire HTBI primers and Arm-PCR of CDR3 regions. In TCRdb, the multiplex PCR reads were re-called with MiXCR into one record per CDR3 protein. The sample records fewer than 400,000 distinct CDR3 sequences, 15% to 20% being singletons. For this clonotype: Its matching antigen is unknown.

This chain connects TRBV9 to TRBJ2-5; no definite D call. The input for sequencing was peripheral blood mononuclear cells (PBMCs), taken when the disease was refractory, from a patient treated with antithyroid drugs. The TCR sequence derives from a female donor with Graves disease. CDR3 sequence: CASSQYSHQFKETQYF. The CDR3 nucleotides are TGTGCCAGCAGCCAATATTCCCATCAGTTCAAAGAGACCCAGTACTTC.